Ten or more counts support the clone carrying this T cell receptor (beta chain). The entry originates in a study of regulatory T cells in long-lasting Graves disease. HTBI primers from iRepertoire and Arm-PCR of CDR3 regions yielded the TCR beta libraries. Using its own MiXCR run on the multiplex PCR reads, TCRdb lists one record per CDR3 protein. The sample includes about 440,000 distinct CDR3 sequences, 15% seen only once; the top ten take approximately 16%. Documented time point: newly diagnosed GD, antithyroid drugs for less than 3 months. PBMC RNA was the source of the TCR library. With EDTA tubes as the receptacles, around 10 milliliters of peripheral blood were drawn. V shed 3 bases and J shed 6 bases, with 16 bases lying between them. The CDR3 has 14 amino acids. Germline CDR1 SGHRS, CDR2 YFSETQ. Separately, the same data were catalogued under a study of T cells in Graves' hyperthyroidism and ophthalmopathy. That paper adds: Carried out on the TCR CDR3, a first-round RT-PCR used the HTBI primer set. Among clonotypes expanded in thyroid above 0.001, most were also found in blood.

The chain uses TRBV5-1 and TRBJ2-7; maybe TRBD2 (5 bases). This clonotype was obtained from a woman aged 25 to 39 with Graves disease. The source material was peripheral blood mononuclear cells (PBMCs), sampled at new diagnosis, from a patient treated with antithyroid drugs. DNA of the CDR3: TGCGCCAGCAGCTCCCTCGTGGGAGTCGGCGAGCAGTACTTC. Translated: CASSSLVGVGEQYF.